This TCR beta chain was recovered during a study of OX40 agonist ivuxolimab in advanced cancers. Study-level information: It was ivuxolimab, an agonistic anti-OX40 (CD134) antibody, that patients were treated with. Prior anti-PD-1, anti-PD-L1 or anti-CTLA-4 therapy was allowed; 40% to 50% had some.

Broader study findings: Partial responders dosed at 0.1-3.0 mg/kg displayed clonal expansion ranking among the lowest.

Germline CDR1 GTSNPN, CDR2 SVGIG (reference sequence). Unmatched junction bases numbered 5, after V lost 6 bases and J lost 0 bases. This CDR3 is built from 14 residues. In regard to this clone: The antigen is not known.

TCRdb's table, derived via immunoSEQ multiplex PCR, lists solely in-frame clones and lacks some. Among about 60,000 clones listed, 85% were seen once. This sequence joins TRBV30 and TRBJ2-7, with TRBD2 matching 10 bases. The sequenced sample was CD4+ or CD8+ T cells sorted from blood, obtained in a trial of the OX40 agonist ivuxolimab. The sequence came from an adult with an advanced solid tumor such as melanoma, head and neck, liver or kidney cancer. DNA for the CDR3: TGTGCCTGTAGGACTAGCGGAAACTCCTACGAGCAGTACTTC. Translated, it gives CACRTSGNSYEQYF.